These 28 T cell receptor beta chains were all obtained from the same sample, sequenced in a study of cytotoxic CD8 clonotypes in ibrutinib-treated CLL. Only in-frame clones appear in the TCRdb table, and some are missing; sequencing was by immunoSEQ multiplex PCR. The data hold about 270,000 clones, with 70% to 80% observed a single time. The sample consisted of PBMCs, taken at disease progression, from a patient treated with ibrutinib. These receptors were taken from a human donor with chronic lymphocytic leukemia.

The sample holds a few counts of this clone. V is TRBV10-2 and J is TRBJ2-3; D is unresolved. V was shortened by 3 bases and J by 5 bases, with 9 bases between the two germline ends. The CDR3 has 13 residues. Per the germline V gene, CDR1 is WSHSY and CDR2 is SAAADI. The CDR3 coding sequence is TGCGCCAGCAGTGATTGGGTCGGAGATACGCAGTATTTT. It specifies CASSDWVGDTQYF.

This clone was seen a few times. The chain is built from TRBV2 and TRBJ2-1, with D perhaps TRBD1 (5 bases). The V and J ends lost 3 bases and 3 bases respectively, with 9 bases between them. Per the germline V gene, CDR1 is SNHLY and CDR2 is FYNNEI. The CDR3 is made up of 14 amino acids. Here the CDR3 reads CASSDPRDYNEQFF. The CDR3 nucleotides read TGTGCCAGCAGTGACCCCAGGGACTACAATGAGCAGTTCTTC.

The rearrangement uses TRBV5-6 and TRBJ2-3, with 7 bases lining up with TRBD1. In germline, CDR1 is SGHDT, CDR2 YYEEEE. The CDR3 is 15 amino acids. V shed 3 bases and J 0 bases; nucleotides not matched to a gene: 4. The CDR3 loop reads CASSWDRSSTDTQYF. The CDR3 nucleotides are TGTGCCAGCAGCTGGGACAGATCTAGCACAGATACGCAGTATTTT.

This clone was found a few times. The chain carries TRBV19 and TRBJ2-7; D may be TRBD2 (6 bases). Germline lookup yields CDR1 LNHDA and CDR2 SQIVND (reference sequence). This CDR3 contains 15 residues. Trimming stripped 3 bases from V and 3 bases from J, with 15 bases between. The CDR3 DNA sequence: TGTGCCAGTAGTATGGCGGGATACCTCAGCTACGAGCAGTACTTC. Amino acids: CASSMAGYLSYEQYF.

This clone occurred a few times. The rearrangement links TRBV10-3 to TRBJ2-2; no reliable D call. V gave up 3 bases and J gave up 6 bases, with 5 bases separating them. The germline V gene encodes CDR1 ENHRY and CDR2 SYGVKD. The CDR3 totals 12 residues. The CDR3 DNA sequence: TGTGCCATCAGTGAAGACCCCGGGGAGCTGTTTTTT. It yields the protein CAISEDPGELFF.

The V and J genes are TRBV5-1 and TRBJ2-1, with D perhaps TRBD2 (6 bases). CDR1 is SGHRS and CDR2 is YFSETQ in the germline V gene. CDR3 length: 14 residues. V lost 0 bases and J lost 3, with 7 bases in between. The CDR3 reads CASSLGLVYNEQFF. In nucleotides, the CDR3 is TGCGCCAGCAGCTTGGGACTAGTCTACAATGAGCAGTTCTTC.

This clone was recorded only once. The CDR3 nucleotides are TGCGCCAGCAGCCAAGAGGTCAGAATGGGGCCCCAGCATTTT. Protein product: CASSQEVRMGPQHF. This sequence joins TRBV4-1 and TRBJ1-5; no clear D. This CDR3 spans 14 amino acids. Trimming took 0 bases from V and 9 from J, leaving 12 bases between them. CDR1 MGHRA and CDR2 YSYEKL come from the germline V gene.

This chain links TRBV13 with TRBJ1-2; D uncertain. Trimming took off 5 bases at V and 8 bases at J, with 15 bases between the two ends. The CDR3 covers 13 residues. The germline gives CDR1 PRHDT, CDR2 FYEKMQ (reference sequence). The CDR3 protein is CASSQLPYWGYTF. The CDR3 nucleotides read TGTGCCAGCAGCCAGTTACCTTATTGGGGCTACACCTTC.

The table lists this clone with a count of one. The chain joins TRBV11-1 to TRBJ2-3; unclear D gene. The V end was cut by 3 bases, the J end by 4 bases, with 5 bases between. The CDR3 extends over 12 amino acids. Germline V gene sequence: CDR1 SGHAT, CDR2 FQDESV (reference sequence). Here the CDR3 DNA reads TGTGCCAGCAGCTTGGACGCAGATACGCAGTATTTT. It yields the protein CASSLDADTQYF. The whole variable domain, remainder taken from reference TRBV11-1 and TRBJ2-3, is EAEVAQSPRYKITEKSQAVAFWCDPISGHATLYWYRQILGQGPELLVQFQDESVVDDSQLPKDRFSAERLKGVDSTLKIQPAELGDSAMYLCASSLDADTQYFGPGTRLTVL.

This clone was counted only a few times. This chain joins TRBV5-1 and TRBJ1-1; 9 nucleotides align to TRBD1. Germline lookup yields CDR1 SGHRS and CDR2 YFSETQ. V trimming: 4 bases; J trimming: 1 base; junction bases outside the gene matches: 5. This CDR3 has 15 residues. CDR3 in amino acids: CASSPWTGANTEAFF. In DNA, the CDR3 is TGCGCCAGCAGCCCCTGGACAGGGGCGAACACTGAAGCTTTCTTT.

The chain joins TRBV9 to TRBJ2-7; 8 bases map to TRBD2. The germline V gene encodes CDR1 SGDLS and CDR2 YYNGEE. The V gene end was trimmed by 4 bases and the J gene end by 3 bases; junction bases not matched to a gene: 9. This CDR3 contains 15 residues. The CDR3 nucleotides are TGTGCCAGCAGCCCGGCGGGGGGAACCCTCTACGAGCAGTACTTC. Amino acid sequence: CASSPAGGTLYEQYF. Using reference TRBV9 and TRBJ2-7 for the parts outside the CDR3, the full variable domain is DSGVTQTPKHLITATGQRVTLRCSPRSGDLSVYWYQQSLDQGLQFLIQYYNGEERAKGNILERFSAQQFPDLHSELNLSSLELGDSALYFCASSPAGGTLYEQYFGPGTRLTVT.

J is TRBJ1-2 and V is TRBV6-5; D unresolved. This CDR3 comprises 13 residues. Germline V lookup: CDR1 MNHEY, CDR2 SVGAGI. V lost 5 bases to trimming and J lost 13 bases, with 20 bases between them. CDR3 DNA sequence: TGTGCCAGCAGTATTCATGCGACCGGGTCGGCCACCTTC. It yields the protein CASSIHATGSATF.

The chain has TRBV5-1 and TRBJ2-7; D remains unclear. Trimming took 4 bases from V and 7 from J, leaving 9 bases between them. This CDR3 spans 11 amino acids. Germline V gene data show CDR1 as SGHRS and CDR2 as YFSETQ. The CDR3 sequence: CASSVSGEQYF. Written as DNA, the CDR3 is TGCGCCAGCAGCGTGTCTGGGGAGCAGTACTTC. Supplemented by reference TRBV5-1 and TRBJ2-7, the full variable domain reads KAGVTQTPRYLIKTRGQQVTLSCSPISGHRSVSWYQQTPGQGLQFLFEYFSETQRNKGNFPGRFSGRQFSNSRSEMNVSTLELGDSALYLCASSVSGEQYFGPGTRLTVT.

The chain couples TRBV6-1 to TRBJ2-7, with D maybe TRBD1 (5 bases). Germline CDR1 reads MNHNS; CDR2 reads SASEGT. Trimming removed 4 bases from V and 3 bases from J, with 13 bases in between. The CDR3 consists of 14 residues. This chain's CDR3 is CASSVGASLYEQYF. In DNA, the CDR3 is TGTGCCAGCAGTGTTGGGGCCTCCCTCTACGAGCAGTACTTC.

This clone was seen more than once but under ten times. An end of the junction does not agree with germline; a read error may underlie this. This chain connects TRBV20-1 to TRBJ2-7; D might be TRBD2 (6 bases). Germline CDR1 is DFQATT and CDR2 is SNEGSKA (reference sequence). The CDR3 length is 11 residues. The DNA for the CDR3 is TGCAGTGCTAGAAGGGCGGAGGGCTCCCCTTTC. It yields the protein CSARRAEGSPF.

The chain carries TRBV29-1 and TRBJ2-3; 9 nucleotides align to TRBD2. The germline gives CDR1 SQVTM, CDR2 ANQGSEA. V gave up 0 bases and J gave up 4 bases; unmatched junction bases: 5. CDR3 length: 15 amino acids. The CDR3 here is CSVEEGGGAPDTQYF. The CDR3 DNA sequence: TGCAGCGTTGAAGAGGGCGGGGGGGCCCCAGATACGCAGTATTTT.

The gene calls are TRBV21-1 and TRBJ1-2. TRBV21-1 is described as a pseudogene. This CDR3 contains 16 residues. CDR3 nucleotide sequence: TGTGCCAGCAGCTATAATGGGCCCAGGGACAACTATGGCTACACCTTC. This translates into CASSYNGPRDNYGYTF.

The chain recombines TRBV18 with TRBJ1-1; tentative D call: TRBD1 (5 bases). This CDR3 has 15 amino acids. Germline CDR1 KGHSH, CDR2 LQKENI. The V end was cut by 1 base, the J end by 4 bases, with 13 bases between. The CDR3 sequence is CASSPRGESGTEAFF. CDR3 DNA sequence: TGTGCCAGCTCACCACGGGGGGAGTCGGGCACTGAAGCTTTCTTT.

The V and J genes are TRBV9 and TRBJ1-6; 7 nucleotides match TRBD1. V dropped 0 bases and J dropped 0; count of bases not matched to a gene: 0. Germline-derived CDR1 and CDR2 are SGDLS and YYNGEE. CDR3 length: 16 residues. CDR3 bases: TGTGCCAGCAGCGTAGGACAGGGCTCCTATAATTCACCCCTCCACTTT. As protein: CASSVGQGSYNSPLHF.

The gene calls are TRBV18 and TRBJ1-1, with D possibly being TRBD1 (5 bases). CDR3 length equals 13 residues. V was trimmed by 2 bases and J by 5 bases, leaving 9 bases between them. CDR1 and CDR2 from the germline V gene are KGHSH and LQKENI. CDR3 in DNA: TGTGCCAGCTCACCAGGGGGACGGACTGAAGCTTTCTTT. It encodes CASSPGGRTEAFF.

This clone occurred a few times. The gene calls are TRBV10-3 and TRBJ1-2; the D gene is possibly TRBD1 (5 bases). The CDR3 is 14 amino acids. Germline lookup yields CDR1 ENHRY and CDR2 SYGVKD. V was cut by 6 bases and J by 4 bases, with 15 bases left in between. The CDR3 protein is CAIRSRDNGYGYTF. The CDR3 coding sequence is TGTGCCATCAGGAGCAGGGATAATGGCTATGGCTACACCTTC.

The chain links TRBV29-1 to TRBJ2-7; possibly TRBD1 for D (6 bases). The CDR3 totals 12 residues. Germline V CDR1 and CDR2: SQVTM, ANQGSEA. The V end was cut by 7 bases, the J end by 5 bases, with 15 bases between. The CDR3 here is CSAEGGGDEQYF. The CDR3 DNA is TGCAGCGCAGAAGGGGGTGGGGACGAGCAGTACTTC.

The chain couples TRBV9 to TRBJ2-7; D is possibly TRBD2 (5 bases). This CDR3 has 14 amino acids. With 4 bases removed from V and 3 bases from J, the gap between germline ends came to 14 bases. CDR1 is SGDLS, CDR2 YYNGEE, per germline. CDR3 bases: TGTGCCAGCAGCTCTAGCCAGATGAACTACGAGCAGTACTTC. Protein: CASSSSQMNYEQYF.

The V call is TRBV7-9, the J call TRBJ2-5, with D uncertain. Trimming pared 4 bases from V and 0 bases from J, leaving 15 bases between. Germline CDR1 is SEHNR and CDR2 is FQNEAQ (reference sequence). The CDR3 covers 16 residues. This chain's CDR3 is CASSWATQAYQETQYF. CDR3 in DNA: TGTGCCAGCAGCTGGGCCACGCAGGCTTACCAAGAGACCCAGTACTTC. The full variable domain, in which reference TRBV7-9 and TRBJ2-5 provide the parts outside the CDR3, is DTGVSQNPRHKITKRGQNVTFRCDPISEHNRLYWYRQTLGQGPEFLTYFQNEAQLEKSRLLSDRFSAERPKGSFSTLEIQRTEQGDSAMYLCASSWATQAYQETQYFGPGTRLLVL.

The chain recombines TRBV13 with TRBJ2-7; D is possibly TRBD2 (5 bases). The CDR3 length is 14 residues. V lost 1 base and J 3 bases, leaving 10 bases between the germline ends. Germline V CDR1 and CDR2: PRHDT, FYEKMQ (reference sequence). The CDR3 sequence: CASSLDGIRYEQYF. CDR3 coding DNA: TGTGCCAGCAGCTTAGACGGGATCCGCTACGAGCAGTACTTC. The full variable domain, its missing parts supplied by reference TRBV13 and TRBJ2-7, is AAGVIQSPRHLIKEKRETATLKCYPIPRHDTVYWYQQGPGQDPQFLISFYEKMQSDKGSIPDRFSAQQFSDYHSELNMSSLELGDSALYFCASSLDGIRYEQYFGPGTRLTVT.

The sample holds many counts of this clone. The chain couples TRBV2 to TRBJ1-1; 9 bases line up with TRBD1. The junction had 5 bases not matched to a gene; V was cut back by 6 bases and J by 3 bases. The CDR3 consists of 14 residues. Germline values: CDR1 SNHLY, CDR2 FYNNEI. The CDR3 loop is CASRGQGWDTEAFF. The CDR3 DNA is TGTGCCAGCAGGGGACAGGGATGGGACACTGAAGCTTTCTTT.

The chain couples TRBV11-2 to TRBJ1-1, with unresolved D. Trimming took 5 bases from V and 1 from J, leaving 8 bases between them. CDR1 and CDR2 from the germline V gene are SGHAT and FQNNGV. The CDR3 consists of 13 residues. CDR3 residues: CASSPWTNTEAFF. CDR3 nucleotides: TGTGCCAGCAGCCCGTGGACGAACACTGAAGCTTTCTTT.

This clone was recorded a few times. V and J are TRBV7-9 and TRBJ1-2, with D unresolved. The length of the CDR3 is 11 residues. V was cut by 5 bases and J by 3 bases, with 4 bases left in between. Germline-derived CDR1 and CDR2 are SEHNR and FQNEAQ (reference sequence). CDR3 residues: CASSTDYGYTF. The CDR3 bases are TGTGCCAGCAGCACCGACTATGGCTACACCTTC.